The clone carrying this T cell receptor beta chain was recorded a few times. This table comes from immunoSEQ multiplex PCR, and its TCRdb copy is limited to in-frame clones, with some not included. The sample includes tens of thousands of clones, 92% of them seen just once. This sample was included in a study of T cells after somatic rescue of genetic block. The sample taken for sequencing was peripheral blood mononuclear cells (PBMCs). The clonotype comes from a man aged 40-55 years.

CDR3: CASSLGDSRTGNTIYF. CDR3 nucleotide sequence: TGTGCCAGCAGCTTAGGGGACAGCCGAACGGGAAACACCATATATTTT. The gene calls are TRBV7-2 and TRBJ1-3; 7 bases line up with TRBD1. Trimming at V came to 1 base and at J to 4 bases, leaving 7 bases not matched to a gene. There are 16 residues in the CDR3. Germline V gene sequence: CDR1 SGHTA, CDR2 FQGNSA.